This TCR beta chain was observed in a study of early T cells in non-severe SARS-CoV-2 infection. Study details: Sequenced material consisted of bulk RNA (from unsorted whole blood), and chains were unpaired. Findings and caveats of the study: CD4 and private specificities were missed by VDJdb matching, which favored anti-spike CD8 responses.

This clonotype was seen many times. Its specificity is unknown. With V trimmed by 0 bases and J by 4 bases, 9 bases remained unmatched. Germline V gene sequence: CDR1 MGHRA, CDR2 YSYEKL. This CDR3 contains 17 residues. Molecules of cDNA were individually given unique molecular identifiers that were attached to them. Each CDR3 protein gets one entry after TCRdb re-called the 5' RACE reads with MiXCR. The sample lists tens of thousands of distinct CDR3 sequences; roughly 4.5% were seen once. The chain employs TRBV4-1 and TRBJ2-3; 8 nucleotides match TRBD1. The sequenced material came from whole blood. This receptor was obtained from an adult who was a healthcare worker with PCR-confirmed SARS-CoV-2 infection or an uninfected control (not recorded which). The CDR3 here is CASSQEGVGQGPDTQYF. The CDR3 nucleotides read TGCGCCAGCAGCCAAGAAGGCGTCGGACAGGGACCAGATACGCAGTATTTT.